What follows are 26 T cell receptor beta chains derived from one specimen sequenced in a study of shared clonotypes between healthy human individuals. Generated by immunoSEQ multiplex PCR, the TCRdb table keeps only in-frame clones and is missing some. The table has about 2 million clones, about 95% seen once. CD8 cells classed as naive were CD45RO-negative and positively selected for CCR7, excluding terminally differentiated effector memory CD45RA+ cells. Sequenced: naive CD8+ T cells sorted from blood. Every receptor here comes from a man aged 18-30 years in good health.

This chain uses TRBV14 with TRBJ2-7; D remains ambiguous. The germline V and J ends were trimmed by 0 bases and 5 bases, with 8 bases remaining between them. Germline V gene data show CDR1 as SGHDN and CDR2 as FVKESK. The CDR3 runs 13 residues. The CDR3 here is CASSQEWPDEQYF. The CDR3 nucleotides are TGTGCCAGCAGCCAAGAATGGCCAGACGAGCAGTACTTC.

This sequence joins TRBV2 and TRBJ2-3, with D tentatively TRBD1 (6 bases). Germline V gene data show CDR1 as SNHLY and CDR2 as FYNNEI. CDR3 length equals 15 residues. Trimming cost V 4 bases and J 0 bases, with 11 bases left between them. DNA for the CDR3: TGTGCCAGCAGTGTGGGGCAGGGGAGCACAGATACGCAGTATTTT. Protein product: CASSVGQGSTDTQYF.

The rearrangement links TRBV5-6 to TRBJ1-1, with 9 nucleotides matching TRBD1. J gave up 2 bases and V 3 bases, and 5 bases lay outside the gene matches. Germline CDR1 SGHDT, CDR2 YYEEEE. The length of the CDR3 is 15 residues. In nucleotides, the CDR3 is TGTGCCAGCAGCTGGGGGACAGGGATAAACACTGAAGCTTTCTTT. This sequence encodes CASSWGTGINTEAFF. The full variable domain, its missing parts supplied by reference TRBV5-6 and TRBJ1-1, is DAGVTQSPTHLIKTRGQQVTLRCSPKSGHDTVSWYQQALGQGPQFIFQYYEEEERQRGNFPDRFSGHQFPNYSSELNVNALLLGDSALYLCASSWGTGINTEAFFGQGTRLTVV.

The J gene is TRBJ2-5, the V gene TRBV27; TRBD1 might be the D (6 bases). V lost 6 bases, J lost 2 bases, and 13 bases lay in between. Germline CDR1 MNHEY, CDR2 SMNVEV (reference sequence). CDR3 size: 14 residues. CDR3: CASRQTGAQETQYF. The CDR3 DNA reads as TGTGCCAGCAGGCAGACAGGAGCGCAAGAGACCCAGTACTTC.

This clone appeared once. This rearrangement joins TRBV28 to TRBJ2-5; D may be TRBD2 (7 bases). CDR3 length: 15 amino acids. Deletions cut 6 bases from V and 5 bases from J, with 19 bases between. CDR1 MDHEN and CDR2 SYDVKM come from the germline V gene. The CDR3 DNA sequence: TGTGCCAGCAGCCCCCTCGAGGAGGGGGGGGAGACCCAGTACTTC. Translation gives CASSPLEEGGETQYF. Full variable domain (outside the CDR3, taken from reference TRBV28 and TRBJ2-5): DVKVTQSSRYLVKRTGEKVFLECVQDMDHENMFWYRQDPGLGLRLIYFSYDVKMKEKGDIPEGYSVSREKKERFSLILESASTNQTSMYLCASSPLEEGGETQYFGPGTRLLVL.

This rearrangement joins TRBV27 to TRBJ2-2; D is uncertain. Trimming removed 2 bases at V and 2 bases at J, with 9 bases between. CDR1 and CDR2 (germline): MNHEY, SMNVEV (reference sequence). This CDR3 spans 15 amino acids. Here the CDR3 reads CASSLEASNTGELFF. For the CDR3, the DNA is TGTGCCAGCAGTTTAGAAGCGTCTAACACCGGGGAGCTGTTTTTT.

The chain carries TRBV7-8 and TRBJ2-3; tentatively, D is TRBD2 (6 bases). The V end was cut by 3 bases, the J end by 5 bases, with 12 bases between. Per germline, CDR1 SGHVS and CDR2 FQNEAQ. The CDR3 totals 14 residues. CDR3 loop: CASSFRGMQDTQYF. Here the CDR3 DNA reads TGTGCCAGCAGCTTCCGCGGGATGCAAGATACGCAGTATTTT.

CDR3 nucleotides: TGTGCCAGCCAGGCTAGCGGAGCCTACAATGAGCAGTTCTTC. It is translated as CASQASGAYNEQFF. This chain joins TRBV27 and TRBJ2-1; 7 bases fit TRBD2. Unmatched junction bases numbered 6, after V lost 8 bases and J lost 2 bases. In germline, CDR1 is MNHEY, CDR2 SMNVEV (reference sequence). The CDR3 length is 14 residues.

The table lists this clone with a count of one. An end of the junction differs from the germline gene, which may be a read error. The CDR3 DNA follows: TGTGCCAGCAGCTTAGAGGCAGGGGGCTGGGACTCTCCCTACACTGAGCAGTTCTTC. Translated, it gives CASSLEAGGWDSPYTEQFF. The rearrangement links TRBV11-2 to TRBJ2-1, with TRBD1 identical over 8 bases. Germline CDR1 SGHAT, CDR2 FQNNGV. CDR3 size: 19 residues.

V usage is TRBV10-2 and J usage is TRBJ1-1; D gene unclear. The V end lost 4 bases, the J end lost 0 bases, and 9 bases lay between the germline ends. Germline V CDR1 and CDR2: WSHSY, SAAADI. The CDR3 is 14 amino acids. DNA for the CDR3: TGCGCCAGCAGTGTAGTACAGATGAACACTGAAGCTTTCTTT. Its translation: CASSVVQMNTEAFF.

The V call is TRBV13, the J call TRBJ2-1; 11 positions agree with TRBD2. V lost 7 bases to trimming and J lost 4 bases; unmatched junction nucleotides: 6. Germline assignment: CDR1 PRHDT and CDR2 FYEKMQ (reference sequence). The CDR3 is 15 residues long. Written as DNA, the CDR3 is TGTGCCAGCACCCCCGGGACTAGCGGTTACAATGAGCAGTTCTTC. Its translation: CASTPGTSGYNEQFF.

The chain joins TRBV29-1 to TRBJ2-7; the match to TRBD1 covers 7 bases. V shed 0 bases, J shed 6 bases, and the junction held 11 bases outside the gene matches. Germline CDR1 SQVTM, CDR2 ANQGSEA. The CDR3 length is 15 residues. This CDR3 is CSVEDQGMTGPEQYF. CDR3 sequence (DNA): TGCAGCGTTGAAGATCAAGGGATGACAGGGCCCGAGCAGTACTTC.

The chain recombines TRBV6-5 with TRBJ2-7; the D gene is possibly TRBD2 (6 bases). Germline CDR1 and CDR2: MNHEY and SVGAGI. V was trimmed by 6 bases and J by 4 bases, leaving 13 bases between them. The CDR3 is 13 residues long. The CDR3 loop is CASRRDGGYEQYF. CDR3 nucleotides: TGTGCCAGCAGGAGAGACGGAGGGTACGAGCAGTACTTC.

V is TRBV7-8 and J is TRBJ2-7, with unresolved D. V gave up 1 base and J gave up 5 bases, with 12 bases separating them. In germline, CDR1 is SGHVS, CDR2 FQNEAQ. This CDR3 has 14 amino acids. CDR3 sequence reads: CASSLDGLRDEQYF. Here the CDR3 DNA reads TGTGCCAGCAGCTTAGATGGGCTTAGGGACGAGCAGTACTTC. Variable domain in full (rest from reference TRBV7-8 and TRBJ2-7): GAGVSQSPRYKVAKRGQDVALRCDPISGHVSLFWYQQALGQGPEFLTYFQNEAQLDKSGLPSDRFFAERPEGSVSTLKIQRTQQEDSAVYLCASSLDGLRDEQYFGPGTRLTVT.

The V gene is TRBV6-5, the J gene TRBJ2-7; the match to TRBD1 covers 8 bases. This CDR3 is 16 amino acids long. Unmatched junction bases numbered 9, after V lost 2 bases and J lost 3 bases. CDR1 is MNHEY, CDR2 SVGAGI, per germline. For the CDR3, the DNA is TGTGCCAGCAGTTACCTCGCCCCGGGACAGGACTACGAGCAGTACTTC. Translation gives CASSYLAPGQDYEQYF.

The chain combines TRBV25-1 with TRBJ2-1; 7 bases map to TRBD1. Trimming took 3 bases from V and 15 from J; bases not matched to a gene: 5. From germline, CDR1 is MGHDK and CDR2 SYGVNS. This CDR3 contains 11 residues. For the CDR3, the DNA is TGTGCCAGCAGTGACGGGGACAGCCCGTTCTTC. It encodes CASSDGDSPFF. The full variable domain, rest sourced from reference TRBV25-1 and TRBJ2-1, is EADIYQTPRYLVIGTGKKITLECSQTMGHDKMYWYQQDPGMELHLIHYSYGVNSTEKGDLSSESTVSRIRTEHFPLTLESARPSHTSQYLCASSDGDSPFFGPGTRLTVL.

The CDR3: CASSSGQSLGEQYF. CDR3 coding DNA: TGTGCCAGCAGCTCGGGACAGTCCCTGGGCGAGCAGTACTTC. V gene TRBV5-5 combines with J gene TRBJ2-7, with 7 bases fitting TRBD1. The CDR3 extends over 14 amino acids. The junction had 9 bases not matched to a gene; V was cut back by 3 bases and J by 6 bases. Germline V gene lookup returns CDR1 SGHKS and CDR2 YYEKEE (reference sequence).

The rearrangement uses TRBV29-1 and TRBJ2-7; 7 nucleotides match TRBD2. CDR1 is SQVTM, CDR2 ANQGSEA, per germline. The CDR3 covers 17 residues. V lost 6 bases, J lost 7 bases, and 24 bases stayed unmatched. This chain's CDR3 is CSVLAGPTSPKHGEQYF. The CDR3, as DNA: TGCAGCGTCCTCGCCGGCCCGACTAGCCCAAAACACGGGGAGCAGTACTTC.

As regards this clone: This CDR3 is also generated by other DNA sequences in the sample. The chain has TRBV9 and TRBJ2-7; D not certain. The CDR3 loop spans 15 amino acids. Trimming pared 0 bases from V and 2 bases from J, leaving 12 bases between. The germline V gene has CDR1 SGDLS and CDR2 YYNGEE. This CDR3 reads CASSVGAGLTYEQYF. The CDR3 DNA is TGTGCCAGCAGCGTAGGGGCAGGATTAACCTACGAGCAGTACTTC.

The chain couples TRBV9 to TRBJ2-7; 11 nucleotides agree with TRBD2. Germline V gives CDR1 SGDLS, CDR2 YYNGEE. V shed 3 bases, J shed 7 bases, and the junction held 6 bases outside the gene matches. This CDR3 has 14 residues. Here the CDR3 reads CASSAGTSGPEQYF. CDR3 nucleotides: TGTGCCAGCAGCGCCGGGACTAGCGGTCCGGAGCAGTACTTC.

The chain is built from TRBV30 and TRBJ1-1; D might be TRBD1 (5 bases). Germline CDR1 reads GTSNPN; CDR2 reads SVGIG (reference sequence). CDR3 length: 12 amino acids. The V end was cut by 2 bases, the J end by 4 bases, with 8 bases between. CDR3 sequence reads: CAWSPGITEAFF. The CDR3 coding sequence is TGTGCCTGGAGTCCAGGGATCACTGAAGCTTTCTTT.

V usage is TRBV11-2 and J usage is TRBJ2-7; 8 bases match TRBD2. Germline-derived CDR1 and CDR2 are SGHAT and FQNNGV. This CDR3 has 14 amino acids. V dropped 3 bases and J dropped 4; count of bases not matched to a gene: 5. The CDR3 DNA follows: TGTGCCAGCAGCTTCGGCGGGGGGCTTTACGAGCAGTACTTC. Residues: CASSFGGGLYEQYF.

On this clone itself: Other DNA sequences in this sample translate to the same CDR3. The chain employs TRBV29-1 and TRBJ2-7, with 7 nucleotides matching TRBD1. The CDR3 loop spans 11 amino acids. V shed 6 bases and J 5 bases; nucleotides not matched to a gene: 4. CDR1 is SQVTM and CDR2 is ANQGSEA in the germline V gene. This chain's CDR3 is CSVDRDHEQYF. CDR3 in DNA: TGCAGCGTAGACAGGGACCACGAGCAGTACTTC.

The CDR3 DNA is TGCGCCAGCAGTGAGACAGGGGGCGAGCAGTACTTC. Encoded protein: CASSETGGEQYF. V and J are TRBV10-1 and TRBJ2-7; 8 nucleotides align to TRBD1. The CDR3 runs 12 residues. Per germline, CDR1 WNHNN and CDR2 SYGVQD (reference sequence). Trimming at V came to 2 bases and at J to 6 bases, leaving 0 bases not matched to a gene.

Concerning this clone: In the same sample, other DNA sequences code for this CDR3. The chain carries TRBV28 and TRBJ1-2; D remains ambiguous. CDR1 and CDR2 (germline): MDHEN, SYDVKM. The CDR3 is 13 amino acids. The V end lost 3 bases, the J end lost 0 bases, and 5 bases lay between the germline ends. CDR3 bases: TGTGCCAGCAGTTTCCGGGCTAACTATGGCTACACCTTC. As protein: CASSFRANYGYTF.

The chain employs TRBV7-9 and TRBJ2-7; D may be TRBD1 or TRBD2 (5 bases each). Germline CDR1 and CDR2: SEHNR and FQNEAQ (reference sequence). Trimming stripped 8 bases from V and 3 bases from J, with 5 bases between. This CDR3 has 10 amino acids. The CDR3 DNA reads TGTGCCAGCGGGGGCTACGAGCAGTACTTC. Protein sequence: CASGGYEQYF.